By share of the sample, the clone carrying this TCR beta chain is medium-sized. Between the trimmed V and J ends, which lost 6 bases and 2 bases, there was a span of 11 bases. The CDR3 totals 13 residues. CDR1 and CDR2 from the germline V gene are MNHNS and SASEGT. For the TCR beta CDR3, multiplex PCR with 32 V and 13 J primers performed the amplification. TCRdb re-analysed the multiplex PCR reads in MiXCR, keeping a single row per CDR3 protein. The sample includes a few thousand distinct CDR3 sequences, under 15% of them seen just once. This sample was included in a study of immune heterogeneity within non-small cell lung tumors. Template material for each sample was 550 to 650 ng of bulk tumor genomic DNA. Several biopsies were collected from each primary tumor during surgery. They were spaced as far apart as possible within the tumor mass. Curative surgery was undertaken by patients, who had untreated, newly diagnosed non-small cell lung cancer.

This receptor was identified in a female donor with non-small cell lung cancer. The chain is built from TRBV6-1 and TRBJ2-7; perhaps D is TRBD1 or TRBD2 (5 bases each). Specimen: lung tumor tissue. The CDR3 here is CASSSGRTYEQYF. CDR3 in DNA: TGTGCCAGCAGCTCAGGGAGAACCTACGAGCAGTACTTC.